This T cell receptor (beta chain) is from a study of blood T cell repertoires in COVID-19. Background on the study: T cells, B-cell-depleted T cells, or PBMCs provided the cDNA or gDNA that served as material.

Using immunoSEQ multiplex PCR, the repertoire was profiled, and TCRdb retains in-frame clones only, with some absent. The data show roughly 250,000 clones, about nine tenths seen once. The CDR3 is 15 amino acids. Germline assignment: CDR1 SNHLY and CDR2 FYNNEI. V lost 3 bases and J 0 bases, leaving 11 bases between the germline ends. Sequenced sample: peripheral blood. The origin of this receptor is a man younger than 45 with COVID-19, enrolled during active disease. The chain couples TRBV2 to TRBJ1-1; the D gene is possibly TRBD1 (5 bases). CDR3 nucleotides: TGTGCCAGCAGTGAGGGACGGACTATGAACACTGAAGCTTTCTTT. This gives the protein CASSEGRTMNTEAFF. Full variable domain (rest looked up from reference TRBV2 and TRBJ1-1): EPEVTQTPSHQVTQMGQEVILRCVPISNHLYFYWYRQILGQKVEFLVSFYNNEISEKSEIFDDQFSVERPDGSNFTLKIRSTKLEDSAMYFCASSEGRTMNTEAFFGQGTRLTVV.